Sequencing of this T cell receptor (beta chain) was carried out in a study of T cell repertoires in cytomegalovirus infection. CDR3 length equals 14 residues. Germline CDR1 reads MNHEY; CDR2 reads SVGAGI. V was clipped by 4 bases and J by 3 bases; unmatched bases: 5. General observations from the study: CMV-specific HLA-C-restricted TCR beta clonotypes dominated the ex vivo response.

This clonotype has at least ten counts. Antigen unknown. TCRdb itself ran the reads through MiXCR, one entry per CDR3 protein. The data show 200,000 to 300,000 distinct CDR3 sequences, 9.1% seen once. This TCR derives from a human donor in good health (CMV status not recorded). Some clones in this sample may be carry-over from other donors' samples. V and J are TRBV6-5 and TRBJ1-1; 7 nucleotides align to TRBD1. Sequenced input: PBMCs. CDR3 in DNA: TGTGCCAGCAGTTTAACCGACAGGGACACTGAAGCTTTCTTT. Translated: CASSLTDRDTEAFF.